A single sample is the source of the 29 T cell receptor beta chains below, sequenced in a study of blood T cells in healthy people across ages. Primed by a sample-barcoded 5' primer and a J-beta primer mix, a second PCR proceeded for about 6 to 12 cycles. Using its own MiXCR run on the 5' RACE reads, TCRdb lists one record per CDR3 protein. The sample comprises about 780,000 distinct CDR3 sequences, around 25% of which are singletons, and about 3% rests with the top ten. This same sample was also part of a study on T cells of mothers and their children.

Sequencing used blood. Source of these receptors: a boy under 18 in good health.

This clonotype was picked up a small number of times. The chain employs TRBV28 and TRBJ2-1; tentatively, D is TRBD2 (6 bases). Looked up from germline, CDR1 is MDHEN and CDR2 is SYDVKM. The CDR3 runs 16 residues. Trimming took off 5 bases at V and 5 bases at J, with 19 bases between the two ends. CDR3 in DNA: TGTGCCAGCAGTGCCACTTGGGGGGTACGAAACAATGAGCAGTTCTTC. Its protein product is CASSATWGVRNNEQFF. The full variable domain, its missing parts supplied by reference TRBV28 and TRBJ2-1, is DVKVTQSSRYLVKRTGEKVFLECVQDMDHENMFWYRQDPGLGLRLIYFSYDVKMKEKGDIPEGYSVSREKKERFSLILESASTNQTSMYLCASSATWGVRNNEQFFGPGTRLTVL.

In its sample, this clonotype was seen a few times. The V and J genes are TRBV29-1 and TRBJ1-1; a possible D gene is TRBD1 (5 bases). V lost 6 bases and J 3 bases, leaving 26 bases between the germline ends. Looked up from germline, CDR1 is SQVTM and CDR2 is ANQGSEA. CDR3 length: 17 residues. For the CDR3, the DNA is TGCAGCGTGCGAGAGGTCTCAGGGTCTTTGCGGGACACTGAAGCTTTCTTT. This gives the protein CSVREVSGSLRDTEAFF.

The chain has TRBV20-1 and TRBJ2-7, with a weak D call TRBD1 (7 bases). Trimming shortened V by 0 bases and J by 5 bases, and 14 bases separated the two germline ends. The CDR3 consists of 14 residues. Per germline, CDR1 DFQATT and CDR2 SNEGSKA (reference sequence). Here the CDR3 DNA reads TGCAGTGCTAGAGATTCAGGGGGGTACGACGAGCAGTACTTC. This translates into CSARDSGGYDEQYF.

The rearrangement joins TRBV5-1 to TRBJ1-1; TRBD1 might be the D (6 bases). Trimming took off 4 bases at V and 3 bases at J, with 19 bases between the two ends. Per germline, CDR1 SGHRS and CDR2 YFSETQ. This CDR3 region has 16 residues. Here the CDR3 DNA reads TGCGCCAGCAGCGCCAGGGGCAGGATACGGGACACTGAAGCTTTCTTT. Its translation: CASSARGRIRDTEAFF. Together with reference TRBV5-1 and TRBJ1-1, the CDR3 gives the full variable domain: KAGVTQTPRYLIKTRGQQVTLSCSPISGHRSVSWYQQTPGQGLQFLFEYFSETQRNKGNFPGRFSGRQFSNSRSEMNVSTLELGDSALYLCASSARGRIRDTEAFFGQGTRLTVV.

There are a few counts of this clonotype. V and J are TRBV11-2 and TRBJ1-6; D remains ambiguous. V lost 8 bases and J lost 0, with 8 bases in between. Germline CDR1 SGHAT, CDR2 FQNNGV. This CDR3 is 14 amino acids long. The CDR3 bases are TGTGCCAGCGAGCGTAGCTCCTATAATTCACCCCTCCACTTT. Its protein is CASERSSYNSPLHF.

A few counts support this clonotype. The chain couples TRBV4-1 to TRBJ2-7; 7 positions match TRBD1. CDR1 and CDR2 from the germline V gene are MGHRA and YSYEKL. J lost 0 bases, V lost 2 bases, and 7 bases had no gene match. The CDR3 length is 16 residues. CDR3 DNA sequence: TGCGCCAGCAGCCAATTAATCGGGACAGACTCCTACGAGCAGTACTTC. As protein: CASSQLIGTDSYEQYF.

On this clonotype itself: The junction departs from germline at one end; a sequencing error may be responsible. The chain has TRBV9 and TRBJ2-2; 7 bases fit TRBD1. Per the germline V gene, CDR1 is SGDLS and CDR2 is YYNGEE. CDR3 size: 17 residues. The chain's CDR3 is CASSSPTGTAYTGELVF. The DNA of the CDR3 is TGTGCCAGCAGCTCCCCCACCGGGACAGCATACACCGGGGAGCTGGTTTTT.

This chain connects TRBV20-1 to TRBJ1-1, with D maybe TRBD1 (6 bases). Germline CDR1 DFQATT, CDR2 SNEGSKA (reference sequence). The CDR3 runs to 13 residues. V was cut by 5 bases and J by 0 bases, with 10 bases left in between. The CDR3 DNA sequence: TGCAGTGCTTCGGACAGCTTGAACACTGAAGCTTTCTTT. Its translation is CSASDSLNTEAFF.

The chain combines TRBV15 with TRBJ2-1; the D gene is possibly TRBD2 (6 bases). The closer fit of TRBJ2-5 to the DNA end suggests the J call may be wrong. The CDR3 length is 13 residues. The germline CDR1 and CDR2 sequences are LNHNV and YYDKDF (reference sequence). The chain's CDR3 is CATSPRDGETQYF. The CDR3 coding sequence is TGTGCCACCTCCCCGCGGGACGGAGAGACCCAGTACTTC.

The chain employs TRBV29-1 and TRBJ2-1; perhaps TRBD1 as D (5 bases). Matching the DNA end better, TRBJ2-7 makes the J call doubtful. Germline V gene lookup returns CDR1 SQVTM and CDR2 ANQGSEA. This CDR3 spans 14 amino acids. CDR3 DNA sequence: TGCAGCGTTGAGTTAGGGGCCCTCTCCTACGAGCAGTACTTC. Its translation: CSVELGALSYEQYF.

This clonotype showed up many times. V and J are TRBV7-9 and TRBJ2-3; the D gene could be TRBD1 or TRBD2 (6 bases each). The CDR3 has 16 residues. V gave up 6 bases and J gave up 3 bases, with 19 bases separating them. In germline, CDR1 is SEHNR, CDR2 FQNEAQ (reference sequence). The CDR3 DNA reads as TGTGCCAGCAGTTGGGGGGCGGGTCGGTCGACAGATACGCAGTATTTT. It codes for CASSWGAGRSTDTQYF. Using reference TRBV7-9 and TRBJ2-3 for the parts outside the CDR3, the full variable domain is DTGVSQNPRHKITKRGQNVTFRCDPISEHNRLYWYRQTLGQGPEFLTYFQNEAQLEKSRLLSDRFSAERPKGSFSTLEIQRTEQGDSAMYLCASSWGAGRSTDTQYFGPGTRLTVL.

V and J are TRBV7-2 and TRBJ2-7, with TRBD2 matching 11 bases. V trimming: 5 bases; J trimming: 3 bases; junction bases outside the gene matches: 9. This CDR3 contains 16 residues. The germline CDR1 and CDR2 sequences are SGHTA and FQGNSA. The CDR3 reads CASSPTPLAGVYEQYF. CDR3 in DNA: TGTGCCAGCAGCCCCACTCCACTAGCGGGGGTCTACGAGCAGTACTTC.

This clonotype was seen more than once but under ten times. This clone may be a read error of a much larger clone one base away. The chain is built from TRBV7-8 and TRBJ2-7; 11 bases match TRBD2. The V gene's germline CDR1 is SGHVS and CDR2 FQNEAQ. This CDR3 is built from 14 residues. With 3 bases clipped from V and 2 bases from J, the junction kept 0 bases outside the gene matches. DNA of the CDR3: TGTGCCAGCAGCTTTAGCGGGGGGGCCTACGAGCAGTACTTC. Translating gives CASSFSGGAYEQYF.

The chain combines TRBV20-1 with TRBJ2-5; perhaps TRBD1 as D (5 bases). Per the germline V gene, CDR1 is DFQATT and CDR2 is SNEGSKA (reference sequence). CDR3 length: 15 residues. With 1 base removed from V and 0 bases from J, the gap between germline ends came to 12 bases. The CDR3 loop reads CSARVTKGYQETQYF. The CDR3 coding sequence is TGCAGTGCTAGAGTAACAAAGGGGTACCAAGAGACCCAGTACTTC.

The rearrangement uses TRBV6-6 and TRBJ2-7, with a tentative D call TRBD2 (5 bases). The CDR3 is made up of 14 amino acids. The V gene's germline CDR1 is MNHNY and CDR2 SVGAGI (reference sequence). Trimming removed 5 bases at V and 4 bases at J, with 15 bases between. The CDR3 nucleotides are TGTGCCAGCAGTCGGGATTCCCATTCGTACGAGCAGTACTTC. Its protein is CASSRDSHSYEQYF.

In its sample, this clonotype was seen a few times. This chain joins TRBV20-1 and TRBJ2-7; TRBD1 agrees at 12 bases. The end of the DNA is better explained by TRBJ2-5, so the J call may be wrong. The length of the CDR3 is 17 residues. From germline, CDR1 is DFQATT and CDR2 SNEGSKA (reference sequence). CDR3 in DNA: TGCAGTGCTAGGAGCTCGTCGGGACAGGGGGCAATGGAGACCCAGTACTTC. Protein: CSARSSSGQGAMETQYF.

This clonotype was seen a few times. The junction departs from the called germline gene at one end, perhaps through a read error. The CDR3 is CASSEGLGTEQLF. CDR3 nucleotide sequence: TGCGCCAGCAGCGAGGGACTAGGCACTGAGCAGCTCTTC. The rearrangement joins TRBV5-1 to TRBJ2-1, with TRBD2 matching 8 bases. This CDR3 has 13 amino acids. Germline CDR1 is SGHRS and CDR2 is YFSETQ.

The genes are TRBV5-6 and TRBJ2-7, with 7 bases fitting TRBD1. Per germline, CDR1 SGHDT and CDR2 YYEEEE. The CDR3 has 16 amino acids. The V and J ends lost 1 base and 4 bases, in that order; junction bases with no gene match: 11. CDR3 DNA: TGTGCCAGCAGCTTGAGTGGTGCGAGGGGGCCGTACGAGCAGTACTTC. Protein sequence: CASSLSGARGPYEQYF.

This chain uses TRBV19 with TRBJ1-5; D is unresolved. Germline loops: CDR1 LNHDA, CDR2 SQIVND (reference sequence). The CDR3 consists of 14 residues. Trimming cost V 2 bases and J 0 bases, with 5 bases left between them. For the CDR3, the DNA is TGTGCCAGTAGTATAAGTGATAGCAATCAGCCCCAGCATTTT. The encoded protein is CASSISDSNQPQHF. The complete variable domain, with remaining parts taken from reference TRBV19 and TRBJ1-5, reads DGGITQSPKYLFRKEGQNVTLSCEQNLNHDAMYWYRQDPGQGLRLIYYSQIVNDFQKGDIAEGYSVSREKKESFPLTVTSAQKNPTAFYLCASSISDSNQPQHFGDGTRLSIL.

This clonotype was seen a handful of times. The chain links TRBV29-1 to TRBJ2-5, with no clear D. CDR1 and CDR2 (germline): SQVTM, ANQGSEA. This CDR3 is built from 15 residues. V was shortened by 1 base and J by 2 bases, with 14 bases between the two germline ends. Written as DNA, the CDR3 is TGCAGCGTTGAAGCGATTCCGCAGCCACAAGAGACCCAGTACTTC. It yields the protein CSVEAIPQPQETQYF.

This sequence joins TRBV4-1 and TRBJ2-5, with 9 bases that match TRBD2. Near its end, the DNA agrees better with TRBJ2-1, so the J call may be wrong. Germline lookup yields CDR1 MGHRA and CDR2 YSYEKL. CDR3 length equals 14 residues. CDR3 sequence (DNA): TGCGCCAGCAGCCACGGCGGGGGGGCCTACGAGCAGTTCTTC. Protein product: CASSHGGGAYEQFF.

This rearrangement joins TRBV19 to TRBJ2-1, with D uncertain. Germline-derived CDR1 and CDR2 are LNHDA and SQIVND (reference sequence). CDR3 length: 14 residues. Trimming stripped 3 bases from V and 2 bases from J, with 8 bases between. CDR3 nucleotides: TGTGCCAGTAGTATGGGAACTACCTACAATGAGCAGTTCTTC. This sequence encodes CASSMGTTYNEQFF.

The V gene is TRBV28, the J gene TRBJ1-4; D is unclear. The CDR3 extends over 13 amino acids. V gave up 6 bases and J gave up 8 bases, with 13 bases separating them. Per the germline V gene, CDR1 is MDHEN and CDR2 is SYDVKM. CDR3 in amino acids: CASRSRTGEKLFF. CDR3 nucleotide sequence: TGTGCCAGCAGATCCCGGACGGGGGAAAAACTGTTTTTT.

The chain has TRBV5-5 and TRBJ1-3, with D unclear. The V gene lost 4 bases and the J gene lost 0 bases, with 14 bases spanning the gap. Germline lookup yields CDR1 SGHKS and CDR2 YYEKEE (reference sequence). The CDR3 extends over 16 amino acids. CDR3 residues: CASSQAGLNSGNTIYF. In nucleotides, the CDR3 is TGTGCCAGCAGCCAAGCCGGACTGAACTCTGGAAACACCATATATTTT. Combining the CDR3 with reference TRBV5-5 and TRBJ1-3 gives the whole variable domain DAGVTQSPTHLIKTRGQQVTLRCSPISGHKSVSWYQQVLGQGPQFIFQYYEKEERGRGNFPDRFSARQFPNYSSELNVNALLLGDSALYLCASSQAGLNSGNTIYFGEGSWLTVV.

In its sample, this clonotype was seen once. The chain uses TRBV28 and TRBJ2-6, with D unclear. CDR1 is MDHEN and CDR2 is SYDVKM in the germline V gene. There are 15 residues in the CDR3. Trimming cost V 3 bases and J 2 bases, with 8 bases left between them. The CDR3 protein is CASSFEVAGANVLTF. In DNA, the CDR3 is TGTGCCAGCAGTTTTGAGGTGGCTGGGGCCAACGTCCTGACTTTC.

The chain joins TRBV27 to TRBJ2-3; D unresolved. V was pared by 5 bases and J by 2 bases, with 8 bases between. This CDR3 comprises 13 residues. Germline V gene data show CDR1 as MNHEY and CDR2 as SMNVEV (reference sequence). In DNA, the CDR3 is TGTGCCAGCAGTCTGAGAGTCACAGATACGCAGTATTTT. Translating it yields CASSLRVTDTQYF.

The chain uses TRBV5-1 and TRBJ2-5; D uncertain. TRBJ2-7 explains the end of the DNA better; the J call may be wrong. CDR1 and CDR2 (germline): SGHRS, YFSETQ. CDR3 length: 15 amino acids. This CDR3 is CASRPAADSSYEQYF. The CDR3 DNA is TGCGCCAGCAGACCCGCAGCAGATAGCTCCTACGAGCAGTACTTC.

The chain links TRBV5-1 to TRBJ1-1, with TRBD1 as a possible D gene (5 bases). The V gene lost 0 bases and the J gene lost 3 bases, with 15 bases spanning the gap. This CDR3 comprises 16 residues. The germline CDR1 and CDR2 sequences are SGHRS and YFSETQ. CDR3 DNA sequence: TGCGCCAGCAGCTTGGGGCAGGGTGGGTTGGACACTGAAGCTTTCTTT. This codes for CASSLGQGGLDTEAFF.

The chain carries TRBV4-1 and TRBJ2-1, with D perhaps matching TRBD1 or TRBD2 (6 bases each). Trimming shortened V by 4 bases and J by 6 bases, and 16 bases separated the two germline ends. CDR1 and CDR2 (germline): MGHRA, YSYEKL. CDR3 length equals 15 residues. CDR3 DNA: TGCGCCAGCAGCCTTTTCTGGGGGGCCAGCAATGAGCAGTTCTTC. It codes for CASSLFWGASNEQFF.